The entry below gives a single T cell receptor (beta chain) sequence along with its context. The data are from a study of blood T cell repertoires in COVID-19. The CDR3 length is 12 residues. V gave up 2 bases and J gave up 10 bases, with 6 bases separating them. The germline V gene encodes CDR1 SGHTA and CDR2 FQGNSA. This table comes from immunoSEQ multiplex PCR, and its TCRdb copy is limited to in-frame clones, with some not included. The sample records about 110,000 clones, around four fifths being singletons. The receptor's source is a man aged 65 to 79 with acute or convalescent COVID-19. The sequenced sample was peripheral blood. V usage is TRBV7-2 and J usage is TRBJ1-6; D unclear. The CDR3 reads CASSLNESPLHF. The CDR3 nucleotides are TGTGCCAGCAGCTTAAACGAGTCACCCCTCCACTTT.